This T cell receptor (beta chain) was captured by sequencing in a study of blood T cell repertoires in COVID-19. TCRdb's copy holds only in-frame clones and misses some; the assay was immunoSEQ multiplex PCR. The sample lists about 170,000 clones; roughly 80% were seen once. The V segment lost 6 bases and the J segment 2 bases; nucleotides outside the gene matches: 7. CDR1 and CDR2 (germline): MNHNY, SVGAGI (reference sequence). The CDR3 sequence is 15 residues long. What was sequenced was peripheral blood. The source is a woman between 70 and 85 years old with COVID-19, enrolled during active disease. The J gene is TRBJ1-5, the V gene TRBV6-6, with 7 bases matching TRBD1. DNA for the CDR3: TGTGCCAGCAGACCGCCCAGGGGGGGCAATCAGCCCCAGCATTTT. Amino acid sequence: CASRPPRGGNQPQHF.